The sequence of this T cell receptor beta chain was determined in a study of blood T cells in healthy people across ages. This CDR3 comprises 18 residues. It was with a sample-barcoded 5' primer and a J-beta primer mix that a second PCR of about 7 to 12 cycles was run. TCRdb redid the calling of the 5' RACE reads with MiXCR, one entry per CDR3 protein. The sample comprises 870,000 or so distinct CDR3 sequences, around 30% of which are singletons, and 15% to 20% rests with the top ten. This clonotype was sampled from a woman aged 80 or over in good health. The chain links TRBV12-1 to TRBJ2-7; TRBD2, as called in the table, went unchecked against the DNA. The end of the DNA aligns better with TRBJ2-5, so the J call may be wrong. TRBV12-1 counts as a pseudogene. Sequencing was carried out using blood. The CDR3, as DNA: TGTGCCAGCAGCTTTGAGGATCTGACTAGCGGGGGGGAAGAGACCCAGTACTTC. Translating it yields CASSFEDLTSGGEETQYF.